This record concerns one TCR beta chain sequence. The data belong to a study of human T cells and chemical hapten exposure. The time point was: patch test 2, 6 weeks after DPC sensitization. Treatment specified: therapeutic diphenylcyclopropenone sensitization with weekly scalp DPC. Blood, whole and unfractionated, served as the source for total RNA extraction. CDR3 length: 16 amino acids. Germline CDR1 reads ENHRY; CDR2 reads SYGVKD. Trimming took 2 bases from V and 0 from J, leaving 14 bases between them. TCRdb passed the RACE reads through MiXCR, listing each CDR3 protein once. The sample consists of 75,000 to 100,000 distinct CDR3 sequences, 9.3% of them appearing once.

The clonotype comes from a woman between 40 and 50 years old with alopecia areata. Some clones in this sample may be carry-over from other donors' samples. Sequences were derived from whole blood, sampled in connection with sensitization to the hapten diphenylcyclopropenone (DPC). The chain recombines TRBV10-3 with TRBJ2-7; TRBD1 might be the D (6 bases). The CDR3 sequence is CAISEPTIGGSYEQYF. The CDR3 bases are TGTGCCATCAGTGAGCCCACGATAGGGGGCTCCTACGAGCAGTACTTC.